The 14 T cell receptor beta chains below were found in one sample sequenced in a study of OX40 agonist ivuxolimab in advanced cancers. Libraries were made using the immunoSEQ multiplex PCR assay. TCRdb retrieved this table from immuneACCESS and kept in-frame rearrangements only. Not all clones are present; in checked studies, unresolved V genes account for under half, and no reason is known for the remainder. The sample contains 100,000 to 140,000 clones, 91% of them found a single time. The leading ten clones occupy roughly 1.1% of the sample. The sample in question was CD4+ or CD8+ T cells sorted from blood, obtained in a trial of the OX40 agonist ivuxolimab. These receptors were collected from an adult with an advanced solid tumor such as melanoma, head and neck, liver or kidney cancer.

The chain uses TRBV5-5 and TRBJ2-7; D uncertain. The V end lost 3 bases, the J end lost 1 base, and 14 bases lay between the germline ends. The germline CDR1 and CDR2 sequences are SGHKS and YYEKEE (reference sequence). This CDR3 is 15 amino acids long. CDR3 in DNA: TGTGCCAGCAGCTCCACGGTCAGCCCATCCTACGAGCAGTACTTC. Protein sequence: CASSSTVSPSYEQYF.

CDR3 sequence: CASAVPSGNTIYF. The CDR3 nucleotides are TGTGCCAGCGCCGTCCCCTCTGGAAACACCATATATTTT. The genes are TRBV16 and TRBJ1-3; D gene ambiguous. Germline CDR1 and CDR2: KGHSY and FQNENV. V lost 8 bases and J 0 bases, leaving 8 bases between the germline ends. CDR3 length equals 13 residues.

This chain uses TRBV6-5 with TRBJ2-7; D gene uncertain. The V gene's germline CDR1 is MNHEY and CDR2 SVGAGI. Deletions cut 9 bases from V and 1 base from J, with 13 bases between. This CDR3 spans 13 amino acids. The CDR3 sequence is CASGSSSSYEQYF. Written as DNA, the CDR3 is TGTGCCAGTGGCAGCAGCTCTTCCTACGAGCAGTACTTC.

The chain links TRBV9 to TRBJ2-2; 7 nucleotides align to TRBD2. The CDR3 spans 16 residues. The J segment lost 2 bases and the V segment lost 0 bases, leaving 4 bases of the junction unmatched. CDR1 SGDLS and CDR2 YYNGEE come from the germline V gene. The CDR3 reads CASSVVPSGNTGELFF. DNA for the CDR3: TGTGCCAGCAGCGTAGTCCCTAGCGGAAACACCGGGGAGCTGTTTTTT. Using reference TRBV9 and TRBJ2-2 for the parts outside the CDR3, the full variable domain is DSGVTQTPKHLITATGQRVTLRCSPRSGDLSVYWYQQSLDQGLQFLIQYYNGEERAKGNILERFSAQQFPDLHSELNLSSLELGDSALYFCASSVVPSGNTGELFFGEGSRLTVL.

In its sample, this clone was seen once. This CDR3 is also generated by other DNA sequences in the sample. J is TRBJ2-1 and V is TRBV11-3; D remains unclear. The CDR3 is made up of 13 amino acids. V lost 3 bases and J 4 bases, leaving 7 bases between the germline ends. Germline CDR1 is SGHNT and CDR2 is YENEEA. Here the CDR3 reads CASSFTSYNEQFF. CDR3 DNA: TGTGCCAGCAGCTTTACCAGTTACAATGAGCAGTTCTTC.

The chain combines TRBV19 with TRBJ2-1; the D call may be TRBD1 or TRBD2 (5 bases each). There are 13 residues in the CDR3. The germline V gene encodes CDR1 LNHDA and CDR2 SQIVND (reference sequence). V was cut by 2 bases and J by 7 bases, with 9 bases left in between. The CDR3 region has the DNA TGTGCCAGTAGTATAAAGTGGGGGAATGAGCAGTTCTTC. This translates into CASSIKWGNEQFF.

The J gene is TRBJ2-5, the V gene TRBV5-4; TRBD1 might be the D (5 bases). CDR3 length equals 14 residues. Germline CDR1 is SGHNT and CDR2 is YYREEE (reference sequence). V dropped 0 bases and J dropped 5 bases, with 11 bases sitting between them. CDR3: CASSLAAGSETQYF. For the CDR3, the DNA is TGTGCCAGCAGCTTGGCAGCAGGGTCGGAGACCCAGTACTTC.

This clone was counted a single time. The chain carries TRBV28 and TRBJ2-7; maybe TRBD1 (5 bases). The CDR3 extends over 12 amino acids. V gave up 3 bases and J gave up 6 bases, with 9 bases separating them. CDR1 is MDHEN and CDR2 is SYDVKM in the germline V gene. CDR3 residues: CASSFRVAEQYF. CDR3 in DNA: TGTGCCAGCAGTTTCAGGGTGGCCGAGCAGTACTTC. Supplemented by reference TRBV28 and TRBJ2-7, the full variable domain reads DVKVTQSSRYLVKRTGEKVFLECVQDMDHENMFWYRQDPGLGLRLIYFSYDVKMKEKGDIPEGYSVSREKKERFSLILESASTNQTSMYLCASSFRVAEQYFGPGTRLTVT.

This chain joins TRBV18 and TRBJ1-3; D possibly corresponds to TRBD1 (5 bases). Germline lookup yields CDR1 KGHSH and CDR2 LQKENI. The CDR3 extends over 14 amino acids. The V and J ends lost 3 bases and 0 bases respectively, with 6 bases between them. The CDR3 DNA reads TGTGCCAGCTCACCCGACAGCTCTGGAAACACCATATATTTT. This encodes CASSPDSSGNTIYF. The full variable domain, with the rest looked up from reference TRBV18 and TRBJ1-3, is NAGVMQNPRHLVRRRGQEARLRCSPMKGHSHVYWYRQLPEEGLKFMVYLQKENIIDESGMPKERFSAEFPKEGPSILRIQQVVRGDSAAYFCASSPDSSGNTIYFGEGSWLTVV.

The V and J genes are TRBV7-3 and TRBJ2-5, with TRBD2 as a possible D gene (5 bases). Germline values: CDR1 SGHTA, CDR2 FQGTGA. Trimming removed 3 bases from V and 5 bases from J, with 7 bases in between. The CDR3 is 12 residues long. The CDR3: CASSFPGETQYF. CDR3 coding DNA: TGTGCCAGCAGCTTCCCGGGGGAGACCCAGTACTTC. Full variable domain (rest looked up from reference TRBV7-3 and TRBJ2-5): GAGVSQTPSNKVTEKGKYVELRCDPISGHTALYWYRQSLGQGPEFLIYFQGTGAADDSGLPNDRFFAVRPEGSVSTLKIQRTERGDSAVYLCASSFPGETQYFGPGTRLLVL.

The chain employs TRBV5-4 and TRBJ2-7; TRBD1 is a possible D gene (5 bases). The CDR3 length is 17 residues. Trimming took 4 bases from V and 6 from J, leaving 26 bases between them. Germline V gene data show CDR1 as SGHNT and CDR2 as YYREEE (reference sequence). The CDR3 loop is CASSPRAGIYFPIEQYF. CDR3 nucleotides: TGTGCCAGCAGCCCCCGGGCAGGGATATACTTTCCAATCGAGCAGTACTTC.

This chain connects TRBV18 to TRBJ1-1, with D unresolved. CDR3 length equals 15 residues. Germline loops: CDR1 KGHSH, CDR2 LQKENI. The V end lost 2 bases, the J end lost 0 bases, and 10 bases lay between the germline ends. In nucleotides, the CDR3 is TGTGCCAGCTCACCAACGAGGGTCTTGAACACTGAAGCTTTCTTT. Protein product: CASSPTRVLNTEAFF.

Worth noting for this clone: The identical CDR3 is also encoded by other nucleotide sequences in the sample. V usage is TRBV5-1 and J usage is TRBJ2-2; 8 nucleotides line up with TRBD2. From germline, CDR1 is SGHRS and CDR2 YFSETQ. After removal of 0 bases from V and 1 base from J, the junction contained 2 bases not matched to a gene. This CDR3 contains 16 residues. CDR3 bases: TGCGCCAGCAGCTTGGGGCTAGCGGGGAACACCGGGGAGCTGTTTTTT. This codes for CASSLGLAGNTGELFF.

The chain couples TRBV5-4 to TRBJ1-2; 9 bases agree with TRBD1. The CDR3 extends over 15 amino acids. J lost 11 bases, V lost 6 bases, and 17 bases had no gene match. Germline values: CDR1 SGHNT, CDR2 YYREEE (reference sequence). The CDR3 DNA sequence: TGTGCCAGCAACCAAGACCTTGGGGACAGGGCAGCGTACACCTTC. It translates to CASNQDLGDRAAYTF.